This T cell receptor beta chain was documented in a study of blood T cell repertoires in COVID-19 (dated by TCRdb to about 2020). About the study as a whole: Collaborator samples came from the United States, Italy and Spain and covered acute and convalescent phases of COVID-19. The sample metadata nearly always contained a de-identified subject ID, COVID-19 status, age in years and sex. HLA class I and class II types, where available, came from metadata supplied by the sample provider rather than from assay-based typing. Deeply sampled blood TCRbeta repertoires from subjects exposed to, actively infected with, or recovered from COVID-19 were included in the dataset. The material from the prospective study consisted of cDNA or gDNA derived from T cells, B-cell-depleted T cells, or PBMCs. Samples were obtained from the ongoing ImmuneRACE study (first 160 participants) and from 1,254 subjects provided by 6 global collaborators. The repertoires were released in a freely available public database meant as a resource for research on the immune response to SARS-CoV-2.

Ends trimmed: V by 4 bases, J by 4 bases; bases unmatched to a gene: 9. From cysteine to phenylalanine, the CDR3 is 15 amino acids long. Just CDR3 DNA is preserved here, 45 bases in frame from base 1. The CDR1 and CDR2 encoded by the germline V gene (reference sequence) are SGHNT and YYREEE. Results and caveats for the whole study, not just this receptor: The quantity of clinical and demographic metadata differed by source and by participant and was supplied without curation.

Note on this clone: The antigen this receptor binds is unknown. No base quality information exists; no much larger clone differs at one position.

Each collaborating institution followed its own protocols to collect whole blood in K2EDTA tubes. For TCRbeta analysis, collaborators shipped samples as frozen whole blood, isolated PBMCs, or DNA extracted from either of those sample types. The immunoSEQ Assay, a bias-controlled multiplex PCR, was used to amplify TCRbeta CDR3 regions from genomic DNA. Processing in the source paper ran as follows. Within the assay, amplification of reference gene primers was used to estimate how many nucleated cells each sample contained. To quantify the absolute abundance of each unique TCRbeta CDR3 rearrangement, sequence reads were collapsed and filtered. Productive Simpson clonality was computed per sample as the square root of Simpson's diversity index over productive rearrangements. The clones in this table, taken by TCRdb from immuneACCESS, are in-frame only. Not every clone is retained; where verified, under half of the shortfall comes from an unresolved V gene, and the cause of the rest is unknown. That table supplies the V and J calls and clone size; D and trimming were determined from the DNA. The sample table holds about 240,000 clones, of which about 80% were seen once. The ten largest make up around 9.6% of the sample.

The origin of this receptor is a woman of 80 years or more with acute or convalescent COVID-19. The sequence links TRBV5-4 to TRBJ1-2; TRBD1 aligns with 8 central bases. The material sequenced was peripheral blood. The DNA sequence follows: TGTGCCAGCAGCCTCCGGACAGGGAACCTCTATGGCTACACCTTC. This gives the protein CASSLRTGNLYGYTF.